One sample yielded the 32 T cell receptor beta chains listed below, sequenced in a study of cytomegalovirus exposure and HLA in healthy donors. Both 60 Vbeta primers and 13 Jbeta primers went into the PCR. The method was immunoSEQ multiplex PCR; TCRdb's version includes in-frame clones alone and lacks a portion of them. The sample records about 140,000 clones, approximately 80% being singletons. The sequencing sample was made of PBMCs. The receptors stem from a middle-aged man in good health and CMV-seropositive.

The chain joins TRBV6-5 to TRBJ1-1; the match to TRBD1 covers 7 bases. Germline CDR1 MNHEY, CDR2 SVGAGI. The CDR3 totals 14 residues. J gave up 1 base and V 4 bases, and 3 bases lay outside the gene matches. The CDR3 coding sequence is TGTGCCAGCAGTTCCCGGACAGGGAACACTGAAGCTTTCTTT. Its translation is CASSSRTGNTEAFF.

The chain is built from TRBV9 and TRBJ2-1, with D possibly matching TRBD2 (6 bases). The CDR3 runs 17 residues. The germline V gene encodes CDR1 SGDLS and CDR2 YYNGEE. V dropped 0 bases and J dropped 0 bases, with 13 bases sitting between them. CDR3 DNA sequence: TGTGCCAGCAGCGTAGCTACAAGGGGAGGCTCCTACAATGAGCAGTTCTTC. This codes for CASSVATRGGSYNEQFF.

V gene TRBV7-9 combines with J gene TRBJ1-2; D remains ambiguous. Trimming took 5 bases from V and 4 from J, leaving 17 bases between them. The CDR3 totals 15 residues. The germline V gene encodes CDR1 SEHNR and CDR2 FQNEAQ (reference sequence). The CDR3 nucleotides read TGTGCCAGCAGCCCCCGGGTGAGACGAACCTATGGCTACACCTTC. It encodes CASSPRVRRTYGYTF.

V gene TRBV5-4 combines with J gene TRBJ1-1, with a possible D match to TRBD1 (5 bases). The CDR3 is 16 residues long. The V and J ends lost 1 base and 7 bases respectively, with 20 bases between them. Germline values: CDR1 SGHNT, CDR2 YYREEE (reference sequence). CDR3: CASSLPRDGGRGEAFF. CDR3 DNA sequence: TGTGCCAGCAGCTTGCCCAGGGACGGGGGACGAGGTGAAGCTTTCTTT. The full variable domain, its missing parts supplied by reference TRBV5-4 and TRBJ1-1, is ETGVTQSPTHLIKTRGQQVTLRCSSQSGHNTVSWYQQALGQGPQFIFQYYREEENGRGNFPPRFSGLQFPNYSSELNVNALELDDSALYLCASSLPRDGGRGEAFFGQGTRLTVV.

CDR3 protein: CASSKRESEETQYF. CDR3 DNA: TGTGCCAGCAGTAAGCGGGAGAGCGAAGAGACCCAGTACTTC. The chain combines TRBV6-1 with TRBJ2-5, with TRBD2 matching 8 bases. Germline lookup yields CDR1 MNHNS and CDR2 SASEGT. V lost 5 bases and J lost 3; bases outside the gene matches: 5. The CDR3 length is 14 residues.

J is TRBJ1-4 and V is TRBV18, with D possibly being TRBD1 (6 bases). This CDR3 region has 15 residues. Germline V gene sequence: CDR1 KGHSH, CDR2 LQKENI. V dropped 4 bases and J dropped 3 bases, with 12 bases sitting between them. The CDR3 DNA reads TGTGCCAGCTCACTTATACAGGGACCTAATGAAAAACTGTTTTTT. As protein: CASSLIQGPNEKLFF.

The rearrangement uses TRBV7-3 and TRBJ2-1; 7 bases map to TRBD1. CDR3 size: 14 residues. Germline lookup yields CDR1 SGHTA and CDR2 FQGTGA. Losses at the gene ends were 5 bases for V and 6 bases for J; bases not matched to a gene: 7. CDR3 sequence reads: CASSLTGVGNEQFF. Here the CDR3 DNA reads TGTGCCAGCAGCCTTACAGGGGTAGGCAATGAGCAGTTCTTC. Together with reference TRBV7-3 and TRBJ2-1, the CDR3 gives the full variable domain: GAGVSQTPSNKVTEKGKYVELRCDPISGHTALYWYRQSLGQGPEFLIYFQGTGAADDSGLPNDRFFAVRPEGSVSTLKIQRTERGDSAVYLCASSLTGVGNEQFFGPGTRLTVL.

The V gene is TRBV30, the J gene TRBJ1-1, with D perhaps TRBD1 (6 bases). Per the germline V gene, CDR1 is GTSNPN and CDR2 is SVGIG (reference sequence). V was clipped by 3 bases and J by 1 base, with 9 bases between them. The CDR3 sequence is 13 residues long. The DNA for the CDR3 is TGTGCCTGGAGCAGGGGCTCGAACACTGAAGCTTTCTTT. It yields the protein CAWSRGSNTEAFF.

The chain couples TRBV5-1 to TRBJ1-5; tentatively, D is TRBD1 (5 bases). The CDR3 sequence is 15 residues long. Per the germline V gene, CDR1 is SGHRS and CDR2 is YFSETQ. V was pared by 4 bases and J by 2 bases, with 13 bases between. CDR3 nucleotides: TGCGCCAGCAGCCCCCTAGGGGTAGGCAATCAGCCCCAGCATTTT. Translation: CASSPLGVGNQPQHF. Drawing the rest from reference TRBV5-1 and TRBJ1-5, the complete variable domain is KAGVTQTPRYLIKTRGQQVTLSCSPISGHRSVSWYQQTPGQGLQFLFEYFSETQRNKGNFPGRFSGRQFSNSRSEMNVSTLELGDSALYLCASSPLGVGNQPQHFGDGTRLSIL.

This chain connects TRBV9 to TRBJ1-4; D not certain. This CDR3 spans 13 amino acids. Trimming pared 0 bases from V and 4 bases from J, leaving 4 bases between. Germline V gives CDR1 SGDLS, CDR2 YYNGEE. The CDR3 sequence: CASSVGGNEKLFF. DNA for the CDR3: TGTGCCAGCAGCGTAGGCGGTAATGAAAAACTGTTTTTT.

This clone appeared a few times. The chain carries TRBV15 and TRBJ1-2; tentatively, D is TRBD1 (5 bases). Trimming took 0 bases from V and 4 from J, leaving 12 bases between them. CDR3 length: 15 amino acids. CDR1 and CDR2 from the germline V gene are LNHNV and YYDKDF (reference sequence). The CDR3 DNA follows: TGTGCCACCAGCAGAGACAGGGCATTGGGCTATGGCTACACCTTC. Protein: CATSRDRALGYGYTF.

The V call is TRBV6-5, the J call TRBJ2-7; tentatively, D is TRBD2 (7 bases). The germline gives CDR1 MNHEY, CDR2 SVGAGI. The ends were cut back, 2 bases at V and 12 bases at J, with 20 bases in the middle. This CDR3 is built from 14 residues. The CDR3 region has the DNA TGTGCCAGCAGTTACGCGGGGGCCGTCTACGAGGTGTACTTC. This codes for CASSYAGAVYEVYF.

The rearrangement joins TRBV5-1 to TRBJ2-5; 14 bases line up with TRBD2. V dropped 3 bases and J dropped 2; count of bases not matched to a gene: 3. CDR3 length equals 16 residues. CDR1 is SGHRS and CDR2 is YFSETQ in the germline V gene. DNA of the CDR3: TGCGCCAGCAGCTCTGGACTAGCGGGGGGACAAGAGACCCAGTACTTC. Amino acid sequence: CASSSGLAGGQETQYF.

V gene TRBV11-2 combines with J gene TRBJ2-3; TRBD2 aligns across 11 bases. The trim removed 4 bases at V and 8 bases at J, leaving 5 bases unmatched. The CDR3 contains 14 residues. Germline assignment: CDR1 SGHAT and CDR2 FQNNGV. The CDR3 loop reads CASSSTSGATTQYF. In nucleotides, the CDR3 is TGTGCCAGCAGCTCGACTAGCGGGGCAACTACGCAGTATTTT.

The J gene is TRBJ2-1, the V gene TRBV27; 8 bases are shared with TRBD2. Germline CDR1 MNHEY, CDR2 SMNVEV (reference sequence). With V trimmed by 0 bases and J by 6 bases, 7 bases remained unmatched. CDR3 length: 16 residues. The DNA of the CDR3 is TGTGCCAGCAGTTTATCGCCCGGGAGGGCCCCCAATGAGCAGTTCTTC. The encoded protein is CASSLSPGRAPNEQFF.

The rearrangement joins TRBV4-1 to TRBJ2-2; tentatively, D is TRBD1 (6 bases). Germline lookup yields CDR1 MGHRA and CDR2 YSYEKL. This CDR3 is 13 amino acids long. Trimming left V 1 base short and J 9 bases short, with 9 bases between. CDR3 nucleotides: TGCGCCAGCAGCCAAGGGGGACATCGGGAGCTGTTTTTT. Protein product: CASSQGGHRELFF.

In DNA, the CDR3 is TGTGCCAGTAGCTACGGGATCATCCTTAGCAATCAGCCCCAGCATTTT. This codes for CASSYGIILSNQPQHF. The V gene is TRBV19, the J gene TRBJ1-5; D not resolved. Deletions cut 6 bases from V and 0 bases from J, with 15 bases between. CDR3 length: 16 residues. Germline loops: CDR1 LNHDA, CDR2 SQIVND (reference sequence).

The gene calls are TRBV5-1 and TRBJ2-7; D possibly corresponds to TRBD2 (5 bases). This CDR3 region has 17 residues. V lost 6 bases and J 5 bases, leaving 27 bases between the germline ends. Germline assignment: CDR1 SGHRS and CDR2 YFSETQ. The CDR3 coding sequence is TGCGCCAGCACGGATGGCCCCGGACTGCAATCTACGAACGAGCAGTACTTC. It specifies CASTDGPGLQSTNEQYF.

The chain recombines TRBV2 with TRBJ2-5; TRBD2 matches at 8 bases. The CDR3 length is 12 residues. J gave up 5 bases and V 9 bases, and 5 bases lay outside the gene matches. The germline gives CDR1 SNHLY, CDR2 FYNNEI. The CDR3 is CASVAGGETQYF. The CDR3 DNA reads TGTGCCAGTGTTGCGGGGGGTGAGACCCAGTACTTC.

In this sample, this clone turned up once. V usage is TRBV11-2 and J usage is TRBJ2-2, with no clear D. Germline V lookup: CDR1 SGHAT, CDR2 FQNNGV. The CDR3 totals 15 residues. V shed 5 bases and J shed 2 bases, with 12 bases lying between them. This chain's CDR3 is CASSPPWLNTGELFF. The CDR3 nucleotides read TGTGCCAGCAGCCCCCCCTGGCTCAACACCGGGGAGCTGTTTTTT.

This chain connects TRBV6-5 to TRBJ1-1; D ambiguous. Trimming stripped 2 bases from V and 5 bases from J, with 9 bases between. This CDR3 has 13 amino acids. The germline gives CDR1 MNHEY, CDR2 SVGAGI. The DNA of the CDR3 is TGTGCCAGCAGTTACATCGGTTCGACTGAAGCTTTCTTT. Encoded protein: CASSYIGSTEAFF.

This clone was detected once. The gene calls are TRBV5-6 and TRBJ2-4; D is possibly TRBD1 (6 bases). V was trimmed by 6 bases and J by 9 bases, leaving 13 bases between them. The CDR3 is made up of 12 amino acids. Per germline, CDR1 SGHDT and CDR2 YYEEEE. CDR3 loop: CASTRQVGIQYF. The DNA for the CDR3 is TGTGCCAGCACCCGACAGGTCGGCATTCAGTACTTC.

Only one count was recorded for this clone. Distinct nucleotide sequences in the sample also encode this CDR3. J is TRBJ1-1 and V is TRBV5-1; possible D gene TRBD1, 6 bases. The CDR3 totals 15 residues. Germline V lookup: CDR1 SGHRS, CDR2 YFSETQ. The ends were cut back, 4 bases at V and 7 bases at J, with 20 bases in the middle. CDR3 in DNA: TGCGCCAGCAGCCGGGGCGCAGGGGATTTAGATGAAGCTTTCTTT. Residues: CASSRGAGDLDEAFF.

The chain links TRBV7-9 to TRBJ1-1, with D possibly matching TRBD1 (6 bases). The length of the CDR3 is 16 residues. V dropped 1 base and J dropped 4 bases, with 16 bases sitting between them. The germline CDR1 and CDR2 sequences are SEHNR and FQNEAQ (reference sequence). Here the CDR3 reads CASSLGILVGATEAFF. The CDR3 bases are TGTGCCAGCAGCTTAGGGATCCTCGTGGGGGCCACTGAAGCTTTCTTT.

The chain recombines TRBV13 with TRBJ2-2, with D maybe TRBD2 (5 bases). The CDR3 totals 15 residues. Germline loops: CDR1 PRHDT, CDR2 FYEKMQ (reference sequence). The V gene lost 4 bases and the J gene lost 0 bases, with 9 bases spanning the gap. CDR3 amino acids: CASSYKRTNTGELFF. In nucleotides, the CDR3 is TGTGCCAGCAGCTACAAGCGGACGAACACCGGGGAGCTGTTTTTT.

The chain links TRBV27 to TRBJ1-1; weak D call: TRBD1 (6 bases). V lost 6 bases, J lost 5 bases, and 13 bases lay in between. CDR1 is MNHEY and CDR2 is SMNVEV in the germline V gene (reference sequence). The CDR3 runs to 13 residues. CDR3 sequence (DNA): TGTGCCAGCAGGACGAAGGGGGGGACTGAAGCTTTCTTT. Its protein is CASRTKGGTEAFF.

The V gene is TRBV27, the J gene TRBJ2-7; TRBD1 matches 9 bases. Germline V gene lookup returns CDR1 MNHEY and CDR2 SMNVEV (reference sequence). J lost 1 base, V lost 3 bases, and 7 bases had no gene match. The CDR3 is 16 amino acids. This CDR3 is CASSFGATGGSYEQYF. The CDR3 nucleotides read TGTGCCAGCAGTTTCGGTGCGACAGGGGGTTCCTACGAGCAGTACTTC.

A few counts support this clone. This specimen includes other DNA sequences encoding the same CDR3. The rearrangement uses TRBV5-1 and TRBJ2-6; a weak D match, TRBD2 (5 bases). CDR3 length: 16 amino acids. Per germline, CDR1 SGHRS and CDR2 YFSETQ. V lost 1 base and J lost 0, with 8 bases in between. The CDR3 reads CASSLSGSSGANVLTF. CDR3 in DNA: TGCGCCAGCAGCTTGAGCGGAAGCTCTGGGGCCAACGTCCTGACTTTC.

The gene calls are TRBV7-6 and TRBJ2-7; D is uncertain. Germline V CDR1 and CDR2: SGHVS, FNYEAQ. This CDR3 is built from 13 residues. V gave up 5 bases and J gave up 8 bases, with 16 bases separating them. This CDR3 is CASSDLSSAKQYF. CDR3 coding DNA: TGTGCCAGCAGCGACCTTAGCTCCGCGAAGCAGTACTTC.

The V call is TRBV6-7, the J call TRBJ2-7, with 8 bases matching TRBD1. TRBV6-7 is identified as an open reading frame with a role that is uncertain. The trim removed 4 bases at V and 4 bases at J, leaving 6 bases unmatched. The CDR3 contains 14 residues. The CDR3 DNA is TGTGCCAGCAGTTTCCTGGACAGGGCGTACGAGCAGTACTTC. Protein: CASSFLDRAYEQYF.

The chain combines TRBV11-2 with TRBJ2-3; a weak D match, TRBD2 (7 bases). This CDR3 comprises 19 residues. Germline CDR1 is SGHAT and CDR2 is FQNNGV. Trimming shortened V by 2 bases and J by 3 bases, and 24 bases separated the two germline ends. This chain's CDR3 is CASSLKASGFKGGTDTQYF. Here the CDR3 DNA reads TGTGCCAGCAGCTTAAAAGCTAGCGGATTTAAAGGGGGTACAGATACGCAGTATTTT.

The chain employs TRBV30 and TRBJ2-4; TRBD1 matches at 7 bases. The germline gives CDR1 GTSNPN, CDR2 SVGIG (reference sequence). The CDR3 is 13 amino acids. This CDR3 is CAWDRAAKNIQYF. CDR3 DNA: TGTGCTTGGGACAGAGCAGCCAAAAACATTCAGTACTTC.